The clone carrying this T cell receptor beta chain was picked up one time. This table comes from immunoSEQ multiplex PCR, and its TCRdb copy is limited to in-frame clones, with some not included. Found here are about 120,000 clones, about 86% of them singletons; the top ten hold about an eighth. This sample is drawn from a study of control samples from healthy donors and cancer patients. V trimming: 7 bases; J trimming: 3 bases; junction bases outside the gene matches: 5. The V gene's germline CDR1 is MGHDK and CDR2 SYGVNS. The CDR3 spans 13 residues. The sequenced sample was blood. The chain joins TRBV25-1 to TRBJ1-1; the match to TRBD1 covers 7 bases. This clonotype was sampled from a man in his thirties or forties in good health. The CDR3 nucleotides read TGTGCCAGCACACAAGACAGGGACACTGAAGCTTTCTTT. Translated, it gives CASTQDRDTEAFF. The whole variable domain, remainder taken from reference TRBV25-1 and TRBJ1-1, is EADIYQTPRYLVIGTGKKITLECSQTMGHDKMYWYQQDPGMELHLIHYSYGVNSTEKGDLSSESTVSRIRTEHFPLTLESARPSHTSQYLCASTQDRDTEAFFGQGTRLTVV.